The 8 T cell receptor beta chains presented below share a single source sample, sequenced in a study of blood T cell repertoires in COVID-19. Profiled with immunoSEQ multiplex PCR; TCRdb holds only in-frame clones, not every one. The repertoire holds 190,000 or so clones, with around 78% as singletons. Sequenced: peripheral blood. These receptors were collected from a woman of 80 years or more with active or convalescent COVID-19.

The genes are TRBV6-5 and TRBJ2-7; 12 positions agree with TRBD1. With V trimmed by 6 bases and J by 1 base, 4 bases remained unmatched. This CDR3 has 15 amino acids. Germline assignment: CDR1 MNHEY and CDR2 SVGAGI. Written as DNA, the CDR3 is TGTGCCAGCAGAAAGGGACAGGGGGCGTCCTACGAGCAGTACTTC. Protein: CASRKGQGASYEQYF.

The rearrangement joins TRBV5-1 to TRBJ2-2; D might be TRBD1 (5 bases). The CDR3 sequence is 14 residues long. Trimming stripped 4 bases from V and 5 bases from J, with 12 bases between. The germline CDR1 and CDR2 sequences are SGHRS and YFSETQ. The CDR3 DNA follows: TGCGCCAGCAGCAGGGGTCCCATTACCGGGGAGCTGTTTTTT. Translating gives CASSRGPITGELFF.

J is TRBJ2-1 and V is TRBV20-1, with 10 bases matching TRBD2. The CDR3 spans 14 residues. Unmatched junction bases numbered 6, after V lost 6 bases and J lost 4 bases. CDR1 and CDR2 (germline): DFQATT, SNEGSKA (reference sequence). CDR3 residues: CSASSGGQYNEQFF. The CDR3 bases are TGCAGTGCAAGTAGCGGGGGGCAATACAATGAGCAGTTCTTC.

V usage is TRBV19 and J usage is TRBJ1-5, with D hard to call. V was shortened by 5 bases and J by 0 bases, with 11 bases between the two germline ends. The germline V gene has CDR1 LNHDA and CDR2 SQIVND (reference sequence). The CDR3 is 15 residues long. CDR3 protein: CASSFVRTSNQPQHF. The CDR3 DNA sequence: TGTGCCAGTAGTTTTGTTAGAACTAGCAATCAGCCCCAGCATTTT. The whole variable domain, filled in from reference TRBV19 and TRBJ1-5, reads DGGITQSPKYLFRKEGQNVTLSCEQNLNHDAMYWYRQDPGQGLRLIYYSQIVNDFQKGDIAEGYSVSREKKESFPLTVTSAQKNPTAFYLCASSFVRTSNQPQHFGDGTRLSIL.

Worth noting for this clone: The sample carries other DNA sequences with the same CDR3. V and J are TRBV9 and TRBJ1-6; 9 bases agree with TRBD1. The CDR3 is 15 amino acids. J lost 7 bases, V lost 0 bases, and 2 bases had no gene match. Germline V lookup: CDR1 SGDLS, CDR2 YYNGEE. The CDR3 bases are TGTGCCAGCAGCGTAGGGACAGGGGAGAATTCACCCCTCCACTTT. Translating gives CASSVGTGENSPLHF.

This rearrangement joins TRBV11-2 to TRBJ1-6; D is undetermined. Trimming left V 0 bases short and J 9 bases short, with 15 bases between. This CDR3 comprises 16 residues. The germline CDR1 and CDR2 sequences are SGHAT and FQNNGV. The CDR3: CASSLDRTGLGSPLHF. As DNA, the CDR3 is TGTGCCAGCAGCTTAGATCGAACGGGGTTAGGTTCACCCCTCCACTTT.

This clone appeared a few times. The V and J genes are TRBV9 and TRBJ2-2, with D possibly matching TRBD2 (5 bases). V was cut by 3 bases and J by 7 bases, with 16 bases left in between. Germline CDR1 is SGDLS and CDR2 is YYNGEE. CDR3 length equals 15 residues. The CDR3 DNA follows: TGTGCCAGCAGCGGTATTGCGGGTAGAAACGGGGAGCTGTTTTTT. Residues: CASSGIAGRNGELFF.

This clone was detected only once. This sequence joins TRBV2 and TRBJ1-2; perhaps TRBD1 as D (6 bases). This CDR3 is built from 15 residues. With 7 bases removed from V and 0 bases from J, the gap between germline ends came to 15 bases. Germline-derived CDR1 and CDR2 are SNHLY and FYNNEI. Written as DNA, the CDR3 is TGTGCCAGCACCCTTGGGGGACAAACTAACTATGGCTACACCTTC. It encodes CASTLGGQTNYGYTF.